This T cell receptor beta chain originates from a study of regulatory T cells in long-lasting Graves disease. This clonotype was counted many times. Regarding time point: newly diagnosed GD, antithyroid drugs for less than 3 months. Researchers made the TCR library from RNA that was extracted from PBMCs. The authors drew approximately 9 milliliters of peripheral blood into EDTA tubes. Germline CDR1 LGHNA, CDR2 YSLEER. The CDR3 consists of 15 residues. Trimming pared 6 bases from V and 2 bases from J, leaving 16 bases between. Researchers made TCR beta libraries by using iRepertoire HTBI primers and running Arm-PCR on CDR3 regions. TCRdb called the multiplex PCR reads again in MiXCR, with one record for every CDR3 protein. The sample has about 500,000 distinct CDR3 sequences, about 11% seen once; the top ten hold over 7%. These data also featured in a second study, about T cells in Graves' hyperthyroidism and ophthalmopathy. That work states: First-round RT-PCR of the TCR CDR3 relied on the HTBI primer set.

The chain uses TRBV4-3 and TRBJ1-2; D remains unclear. The sample here was peripheral blood mononuclear cells (PBMCs), taken at new diagnosis, from a patient treated with antithyroid drugs. The sequence was collected from a woman aged 25 to 39 with Graves disease. The CDR3 nucleotides are TGCGCCAGCAGTTTCTGGTTAGGGAAGAACTATGGCTACACCTTC. This gives the protein CASSFWLGKNYGYTF.